This T cell receptor (beta chain) is drawn from a study of T cells in Graves' hyperthyroidism and ophthalmopathy (dated by TCRdb to the late 2010s). With regard to the full study: Peripheral blood was collected at initial diagnosis, before any treatment. To identify TCR V-J signatures that set the groups apart, the researchers used a discovery cohort of 100 patients, made up of around 42 with Graves' ophthalmopathy and some 55 with stable Graves' hyperthyroidism. Whether ophthalmopathy could be predicted prospectively was tested in an independent validation cohort made up of fewer than 20 hyperthyroidism patients plus 17 patients who later progressed to ophthalmopathy. The 100 discovery patients were divided at random into training and test sets in a 7:3 ratio. The paper describes TCR Vbeta CDR3 sequencing of roughly 130 peripheral blood samples, made up of about 40 ophthalmopathy patients, roughly 75 hyperthyroidism patients and 17 progressor patients. Thyroid tissue and blood T-cell repertoires from about six Graves' hyperthyroidism patients were also compared in the study. Once sampling was done, hyperthyroidism patients were given methimazole at a starting dose of 30 mg daily, whereas ophthalmopathy patients were given high-dose intravenous methylprednisolone.

Study-wide findings and limitations: Blood samples also contained most of the expanded thyroid clonotypes (frequency above 0.001), which suggests that blood repertoires may reflect thyroid immune responses. Ophthalmopathy was separated from stable hyperthyroidism by a 13 V-J signature model, with 85% to 90% sensitivity and approximately 84% specificity obtained in cross-validation and 80%/75% obtained in testing. In validation, progression to ophthalmopathy was predicted by the model with around 71% sensitivity and around 76% specificity, a median of about 6.4 months before onset. No statistical method was used to fix the sample size in advance, and group allocation was not hidden from the investigators.

The germline V gene encodes CDR1 SGHRS and CDR2 YFSETQ. The CDR3 sequence holds 14 residues, the cysteine and valine included. Only CDR3 DNA is held: 42 bases, read in frame from base 1. V drops 4 bases and J drops 5 bases, leaving 16 bases in between. Graves' hyperthyroidism was defined as stable when no progression to ophthalmopathy occurred over 18 months of follow-up. The hyperthyroidism patients were between 18 and 65 years old and newly diagnosed, with a disease duration of less than 2 months. Any patient with an uncontrolled infection, another autoimmune disease, pregnancy or lactation was excluded. Clinical symptoms, serum thyroxine and TRAb, thyroid ultrasound, and orbital computed tomography formed the basis for the diagnoses. PBMCs were isolated from more than 9 ml of fresh peripheral blood by Ficoll-Paque density gradient centrifugation. Total RNA was extracted using Trizol reagent, and RNA quality was assessed on an Agilent 2100 Bioanalyzer.

Turning to this clonotype: The target of this receptor is not known. No base quality values were provided; no much bigger clone lies one nucleotide off.

The TCR beta CDR3 regions were amplified from RNA transcripts. The TCR CDR3 was subjected to a first round of RT-PCR using the HTBI primer set and the Qiagen OneStep RT-PCR kit. The libraries were constructed in a second round of multiplex PCR and then size-selected and purified. Sequencing of the libraries was done on an Illumina HiSeq2000 using paired-end 100 bp reads. On the authors' methods: SOAPnuke was used to process the raw data, removing reads that contained adapters or uncalled bases, had a mean Phred below 15, or lacked an exact match to the constant primer or identifier. COPE v1.2.5 was used to merge the high-quality paired reads, and each unique nucleotide sequence was defined as a clonotype. MiTCR v1.1 was used to align clonotypes to the IMGT TRBV, TRBD and TRBJ reference segments. Analysis was restricted to V-J combinations with a frequency above 0.0001, which covered about 99% of repertoires. The TCS score was defined as the ratio of F50 (clonal expansion) to E x V (chaos), calculated using BLOSUM62-based TCRdist between CDR3 peptides within each V-J. Welch's t-statistics and random forest reduced 514 V-J features to 10 to 15, which were used in a naive Bayes classifier (R e1071). The raw public reads went through TCRdb reprocessing: fastp at Q25, MiXCR clone calling, in-frame beta chains kept. Each entry merges the rows of one CDR3 protein and shows their most common DNA and genes. Here the V and J calls rest on TCRdb's processing, not on the authors' analysis. The sample table records fewer than 600,000 distinct CDR3 sequences; approximately 14% of these occur just once. The ten largest clones add up to over 15% of the sample.

Sequenced: blood. This chain is built from TRBV5-1 and TRBJ2-7; D gene: possibly TRBD2, on 7 matching bases. This TCR derives from a woman in her late teens or twenties with Graves' hyperthyroidism. In nucleotides, the sequence is TGCGCCAGCAGCCGGGGAGGGGGGTCCGACGAGCAGTACGTC. This codes for CASSRGGGSDEQYV.